The TCR beta chain under discussion was sequenced for a study of response to subunit inactivated influenza vaccine. General observations from the study: Each seasonal flu vaccination may recruit only limited new T cells, authors suggested.

Comment on this clonotype: Its antigen remains unidentified.

TCRdb re-analysed the RT-PCR reads in MiXCR, keeping a single row per CDR3 protein. The table lists about 520,000 distinct CDR3 sequences, 6.5% to 8% of them singletons. The sample consisted of PBMCs from blood, taken less than 25 months after vaccination. The clonotype comes from a man in his fifties or sixties who received an inactivated influenza vaccine.

CDR3 bases: TGTGCCACCGCAGGGGCGGGAAATGAGCAGTTCTTC. Protein sequence: CATAGAGNEQFF. The chain links TRBV10-3 to TRBJ2-1; D assignment may be TRBD1 or TRBD2 (6 bases each). Per germline, CDR1 ENHRY and CDR2 SYGVKD. The CDR3 is 12 residues long. Between the trimmed V and J ends, which lost 10 bases and 7 bases, there was a span of 14 bases.